This T cell receptor beta chain was obtained from a study of T cell responses to AZD1222 COVID-19 vaccine. Overall study: It was second doses at about 4 or about 12 weeks that were pooled.

The CDR3 totals 16 residues. The germline V gene has CDR1 MGHRA and CDR2 YSYEKL. V was shortened by 0 bases and J by 0 bases, with 9 bases between the two germline ends. The table came from immunoSEQ multiplex PCR; TCRdb's copy has only in-frame clones and leaves some out. This sample has some 120,000 clones, with 90% found just once. As to this clone: Its matching antigen is unknown.

Study results and caveats: Clonal diversity was possibly underestimated, and the donors were mostly white British, with more females. The CD4 TCRs associated with vaccination extended across spike and predominated at 160-218 and 743-854.

V and J are TRBV4-1 and TRBJ1-3; D is undetermined. This sequence originates from an adult in good health. The sequencing here drew on peripheral blood, taken on day 0 of AZD1222 vaccination. The CDR3: CASSQDPHPSGNTIYF. The CDR3 coding sequence is TGCGCCAGCAGCCAAGATCCCCACCCCTCTGGAAACACCATATATTTT.